These 16 T cell receptor beta chains originate from one sample sequenced in a study of blood T cell repertoires in COVID-19. Method: immunoSEQ multiplex PCR; TCRdb's copy keeps in-frame clones and lacks some. The repertoire consists of 250,000 to 300,000 clones, with 89% occurring once and the leading ten covering about 0.94%. Sequences were obtained from peripheral blood. The receptors were sampled from a woman aged 40 to 50 who had recovered from COVID-19.

The chain recombines TRBV24-1 with TRBJ2-5; D might be TRBD2 (5 bases). Germline CDR1 and CDR2: KGHDR and SFDVKD. The CDR3 extends over 14 amino acids. Trimming took 6 bases from V and 1 from J, leaving 11 bases between them. DNA for the CDR3: TGTGCCACCAGTCGCGGGTCCACCCAAGAGACCCAGTACTTC. It translates to CATSRGSTQETQYF.

V is TRBV19 and J is TRBJ2-3; D gene unclear. The V and J ends lost 2 bases and 2 bases respectively, with 8 bases between them. The CDR3 totals 14 residues. CDR1 and CDR2 (germline): LNHDA, SQIVND (reference sequence). CDR3 loop: CASSISTNTDTQYF. Written as DNA, the CDR3 is TGTGCCAGTAGTATAAGTACAAACACAGATACGCAGTATTTT.

V usage is TRBV9 and J usage is TRBJ2-3; D possibly corresponds to TRBD1 (6 bases). The germline V gene encodes CDR1 SGDLS and CDR2 YYNGEE. The CDR3 is made up of 15 amino acids. Trimming cost V 4 bases and J 6 bases, with 18 bases left between them. The CDR3 protein is CASSLGPTGYDTQYF. Written as DNA, the CDR3 is TGTGCCAGCAGCTTAGGGCCGACAGGTTATGATACGCAGTATTTT.

This clone has only one observation. The chain is built from TRBV14 and TRBJ2-3; tentatively, D is TRBD1 (5 bases). CDR1 and CDR2 (germline): SGHDN, FVKESK. The CDR3 runs 18 residues. V was cut by 1 base and J by 8 bases, with 25 bases left in between. The CDR3 DNA is TGTGCCAGCAGCCAAGCCGTGTACGAAACCGGCTATAGGGGTACGCAGTATTTT. It encodes CASSQAVYETGYRGTQYF.

The chain joins TRBV5-8 to TRBJ2-7; TRBD2 aligns across 14 bases. V lost 1 base to trimming and J lost 2 bases; unmatched junction nucleotides: 5. This CDR3 has 17 residues. CDR1 SGHTS and CDR2 YDEGEE come from the germline V gene. In DNA form, the CDR3 reads TGTGCCAGCAGCTTGACCGGGACTAGCGGGAGCCCCTACGAGCAGTACTTC. This translates into CASSLTGTSGSPYEQYF. The entire variable domain, with the rest obtained from reference TRBV5-8 and TRBJ2-7, is as follows: EAGVTQSPTHLIKTRGQQATLRCSPISGHTSVYWYQQALGLGLQFLLWYDEGEERNRGNFPPRFSGRQFPNYSSELNVNALELEDSALYLCASSLTGTSGSPYEQYFGPGTRLTVT.

The CDR3 coding sequence is TGTGCCAGCAGCTCCGCCCGGGAAAAACTGTTTTTT. It is translated as CASSSAREKLFF. The chain has TRBV5-6 and TRBJ1-4; the D is unclear. Germline lookup yields CDR1 SGHDT and CDR2 YYEEEE. This CDR3 is 12 amino acids long. The germline V and J ends were trimmed by 3 bases and 8 bases, with 8 bases remaining between them.

The chain has TRBV3-1 (or the pseudogene TRBV3-2) and TRBJ2-5, with 7 bases aligning to TRBD2. Trimming took 4 bases from V and 5 from J; bases not matched to a gene: 16. This CDR3 comprises 17 residues. In germline, CDR1 is LGHDT, CDR2 YNNKEL (reference sequence). As DNA, the CDR3 is TGTGCCAGCAGCCTTTTGGGCCGGGAGGTAGTGACGGAGACCCAGTACTTC. It specifies CASSLLGREVVTETQYF.

The chain couples TRBV28 to TRBJ1-1; weak D call: TRBD1 (6 bases). From germline, CDR1 is MDHEN and CDR2 SYDVKM. CDR3 length equals 13 residues. Trimming pared 6 bases from V and 7 bases from J, leaving 15 bases between. The CDR3 loop reads CASSLAGTYEAFF. CDR3 sequence (DNA): TGTGCCAGCAGCCTTGCCGGGACATATGAAGCTTTCTTT.

V gene TRBV9 combines with J gene TRBJ2-7; TRBD1 agrees at 7 bases. The CDR3 totals 14 residues. Germline values: CDR1 SGDLS, CDR2 YYNGEE. The junction had 9 bases not matched to a gene; V was cut back by 3 bases and J by 6 bases. In DNA, the CDR3 is TGTGCCAGCAGCGCCAGGACAGGAGAGGGCGAGCAGTACTTC. Translation gives CASSARTGEGEQYF.

The CDR3 bases are TGTGCCACCTCGCCGGGAGGGAGGGCCGCAGATACGCAGTATTTT. Protein sequence: CATSPGGRAADTQYF. This chain links TRBV19 with TRBJ2-3, with 8 bases fitting TRBD2. The trim removed 10 bases at V and 4 bases at J, leaving 13 bases unmatched. The length of the CDR3 is 15 residues. Germline V lookup: CDR1 LNHDA, CDR2 SQIVND (reference sequence).

V is TRBV19 and J is TRBJ1-4, with 7 bases identical to TRBD1. V lost 4 bases to trimming and J lost 5 bases; unmatched junction nucleotides: 16. There are 18 residues in the CDR3. Per germline, CDR1 LNHDA and CDR2 SQIVND (reference sequence). This chain's CDR3 is CASSKEGRRQGENEKLFF. DNA of the CDR3: TGTGCCAGTAGTAAGGAGGGTCGCCGACAGGGAGAGAATGAAAAACTGTTTTTT.

V gene TRBV11-3 combines with J gene TRBJ2-7, with 9 nucleotides matching TRBD1. CDR1 is SGHNT and CDR2 is YENEEA in the germline V gene. The CDR3 spans 14 residues. V shed 5 bases, J shed 5 bases, and the junction held 7 bases outside the gene matches. The CDR3 nucleotides are TGTGCCAGCAGCCCCGGGACAGGGCACGACGAGCAGTACTTC. It yields the protein CASSPGTGHDEQYF.

V gene TRBV28 combines with J gene TRBJ1-1; 9 positions agree with TRBD1. With 2 bases clipped from V and 11 bases from J, the junction kept 9 bases outside the gene matches. The CDR3 runs to 14 residues. CDR1 is MDHEN, CDR2 SYDVKM, per germline. CDR3 residues: CASSLMGQGLYAFF. The DNA for the CDR3 is TGTGCCAGCAGTTTAATGGGACAGGGTCTGTATGCTTTCTTT.

This clone has just a few counts. This sequence joins TRBV6-6 and TRBJ2-7; D is unclear. The CDR3 loop spans 14 amino acids. V lost 1 base and J 1 base, leaving 8 bases between the germline ends. Germline V gene lookup returns CDR1 MNHNY and CDR2 SVGAGI (reference sequence). The chain's CDR3 is CASSYYTGSYEQYF. The CDR3 coding sequence is TGTGCCAGCAGTTACTATACGGGTTCCTACGAGCAGTACTTC.

J is TRBJ2-1 and V is TRBV18; TRBD2 aligns across 9 bases. The trim removed 4 bases at V and 4 bases at J, leaving 8 bases unmatched. Germline CDR1 reads KGHSH; CDR2 reads LQKENI. The CDR3 is 16 residues long. The CDR3, as DNA: TGTGCCAGCTCACTCGTTGCTAGCGGGAATTACAATGAGCAGTTCTTC. Translation gives CASSLVASGNYNEQFF.

The V and J genes are TRBV28 and TRBJ1-2, with D perhaps matching TRBD1 (6 bases). The germline V gene encodes CDR1 MDHEN and CDR2 SYDVKM. The CDR3 is 13 residues long. V lost 5 bases, J lost 8 bases, and 15 bases lay in between. The CDR3 reads CASSIKQGGGYTF. The CDR3, as DNA: TGTGCCAGCAGTATAAAACAGGGTGGCGGCTACACCTTC.